These T cell receptor beta chains were read from a single sample in a study of blood T cells in healthy people across ages. TCRdb ran MiXCR on the 5' RACE reads and lists one entry per CDR3 protein. The sample has around 650,000 distinct CDR3 sequences; about 34% are singletons. Sequencing used blood. Source of these receptors: an elderly woman in good health. Each CDR3 is given with its conserved first and last residue. The order of the fields is CDR3 DNA, CDR3 protein, V gene, D gene, J gene, clone size. The D gene is left open where the match is weak. Clone sizes are given selectively: once, few, many, or a class where the clone is expanded.

CDR3nt: TGCAGCGGGGGGTCTGGAGCAGGGCGGAACACTGAAGCTTTCTTT; CDR3aa: CSGGSGAGRNTEAFF; v_gene: TRBV29-1; d_gene: -; j_gene: TRBJ1-1; abundance: many
CDR3nt: TGTGCCAGCAGCTTGGGGACCTTTACTTACACCTTC; CDR3aa: CASSLGTFTYTF; v_gene: TRBV5-6; d_gene: -; j_gene: TRBJ1-2; abundance: -
CDR3nt: TGCGCCAGCAGCTGCGGACTAGCGGGGGGCACAGATACGCAGTATTTT; CDR3aa: CASSCGLAGGTDTQYF; v_gene: TRBV5-1; d_gene: TRBD2; j_gene: TRBJ2-3; abundance: few
CDR3nt: TGTGCCAGCCATACAAATCGGGGGTGGGAGCAGTTCTTC; CDR3aa: CASHTNRGWEQFF; v_gene: TRBV28; d_gene: -; j_gene: TRBJ2-1; abundance: few
CDR3nt: TGTGCCAGCAGTCATAGGGGACAGGGGTCCTACGAGCAGTACTTC; CDR3aa: CASSHRGQGSYEQYF; v_gene: TRBV7-8; d_gene: TRBD1; j_gene: TRBJ2-7; abundance: many
CDR3nt: TGTGCCAGCAGCCGATACAGCGGGAGCTCAGATACGCAGTATTTT; CDR3aa: CASSRYSGSSDTQYF; v_gene: TRBV7-6; d_gene: TRBD2; j_gene: TRBJ2-3; abundance: -
CDR3nt: TGCGCCAGCAGCTCCAGGGACCACAATGAGCAGTTCTTC; CDR3aa: CASSSRDHNEQFF; v_gene: TRBV5-1; d_gene: -; j_gene: TRBJ2-1; abundance: -
CDR3nt: TGTGCCAGCAGCTTGGGGACAGGGATGAGAAACTATGGCTACACCTTC; CDR3aa: CASSLGTGMRNYGYTF; v_gene: TRBV5-6; d_gene: TRBD1; j_gene: TRBJ1-2; abundance: many
CDR3nt: TGTGCCAGCAGCGGCCTGGACGGCGTGGTGGGGACCCAGTACTTC; CDR3aa: CASSGLDGVVGTQYF; v_gene: TRBV7-9; d_gene: -; j_gene: TRBJ2-5; abundance: -
CDR3nt: TGTGCCAGCAGTAGTCTAGCGGGGGCGTTTCATCACAATGAGCAGTTCTTC; CDR3aa: CASSSLAGAFHHNEQFF; v_gene: TRBV28; d_gene: TRBD2; j_gene: TRBJ2-1; abundance: many
CDR3nt: TGCAGTGCTCCAGACCCCCAGCGGGGCTCCTACAATGAGCAGTTCTTC; CDR3aa: CSAPDPQRGSYNEQFF; v_gene: TRBV20-1; d_gene: TRBD2; j_gene: TRBJ2-1; abundance: many
CDR3nt: TGCAGCGCCCGGGGGGGCCCGAAGGCTGAAGCTTTCTTT; CDR3aa: CSARGGPKAEAFF; v_gene: TRBV29-1; d_gene: -; j_gene: TRBJ1-1; abundance: many
CDR3nt: TGCAGTGCTAGAGGCCTCCAGGGATTCTCCTACGAGCAGTACTTC; CDR3aa: CSARGLQGFSYEQYF; v_gene: TRBV20-1; d_gene: -; j_gene: TRBJ2-7; abundance: many